A selection of T cell receptor beta chains follows, all from one sample in a study of beta chain features in type 1 diabetes. Libraries were prepared by immunoSEQ multiplex PCR; TCRdb keeps only in-frame clonotypes and omits some of them. The table lists 300,000 to 350,000 clones, about 15% of them singletons, with approximately 7% in the top ten. The material sequenced was central memory CD4+ T cells from blood. These receptors came from a man younger than 40 in good health. CDR3s include the opening cysteine and the closing phenylalanine or tryptophan. D genes are given only for firm matches. Size is omitted from some rows. Given values are once, few, many or a class for expanded clones.

D | J | size | V | CDR3 | DNA
NA | TRBJ1-2 | few | TRBV4-1 | CASSQDPDNDYGYTF | TGCGCCAGCAGCCAAGATCCCGACAACGACTATGGCTACACCTTC
NA | TRBJ1-6 | NA | TRBV7-2 | CASSLARDNSPLHF | TGTGCCAGCAGCTTAGCCAGAGATAATTCACCCCTCCACTTT
NA | TRBJ2-3 | NA | TRBV9 | CASSVGVYGTDTQYF | TGTGCCAGCAGCGTAGGGGTCTATGGCACAGATACGCAGTATTTT
NA | TRBJ1-4 | few | TRBV19 | CASSIGTGREKLFF | TGTGCCAGTAGTATCGGTACAGGTCGCGAAAAACTGTTTTTT
NA | TRBJ2-3 | many | TRBV19 | CASRQSGDTQYF | TGTGCCAGTAGACAGAGTGGAGATACGCAGTATTTT
NA | TRBJ2-1 | NA | TRBV7-2 | CASSQSRSSYNEQFF | TGTGCCAGCAGCCAGTCTCGGAGCTCCTACAATGAGCAGTTCTTC
NA | TRBJ2-3 | many | TRBV5-4 | CASSFGLVADTQYF | TGTGCCAGCAGCTTCGGTCTAGTCGCAGATACGCAGTATTTT
TRBD2 | TRBJ2-5 | many | TRBV5-1 | CASSPAPSGGAETQYF | TGCGCCAGCAGCCCAGCGCCTAGCGGGGGGGCGGAGACCCAGTACTTC
NA | TRBJ2-1 | NA | TRBV25-1 | CASSVLGIDGNEQFF | TGTGCCAGCAGTGTCTTGGGAATAGATGGCAATGAGCAGTTCTTC
NA | TRBJ2-1 | NA | TRBV5-8 | CASSSFRVGYNEQFF | TGTGCCAGCAGCTCATTCAGAGTTGGTTACAATGAGCAGTTCTTC
NA | TRBJ2-5 | few | TRBV30 | CAWGRRTRETQYF | TGTGCCTGGGGACGGCGGACCCGGGAGACCCAGTACTTC
NA | TRBJ2-5 | NA | TRBV7-7 | CASSRDPQETQYF | TGTGCCAGCAGCCGGGACCCCCAAGAGACCCAGTACTTC
NA | TRBJ2-3 | few | TRBV7-8 | CASSDTAGAGTDTQYF | TGTGCCAGCAGCGACACCGCGGGGGCGGGCACAGATACGCAGTATTTT
NA | TRBJ1-1 | few | TRBV7-2 | CASSSSNTEAFF | TGTGCCAGCAGCTCCTCGAACACTGAAGCTTTCTTT
TRBD2 | TRBJ2-5 | few | TRBV6-6 | CAAGRGRQETQYF | TGTGCCGCCGGGCGGGGGAGGCAAGAGACCCAGTACTTC
NA | TRBJ1-1 | NA | TRBV18 | CASSPGRGQNTEAFF | TGTGCCAGCTCACCCGGGAGAGGGCAGAACACTGAAGCTTTCTTT
NA | TRBJ2-3 | NA | TRBV6-7 | CASSLPDKKKDTQYF | TGTGCCAGCAGTCTTCCCGACAAAAAAAAGGATACGCAGTATTTT
TRBD1 | TRBJ1-6 | NA | TRBV4-1 | CASSVDRAPDSPLHF | TGCGCCAGCAGCGTCGACAGGGCCCCAGATTCACCCCTCCACTTT